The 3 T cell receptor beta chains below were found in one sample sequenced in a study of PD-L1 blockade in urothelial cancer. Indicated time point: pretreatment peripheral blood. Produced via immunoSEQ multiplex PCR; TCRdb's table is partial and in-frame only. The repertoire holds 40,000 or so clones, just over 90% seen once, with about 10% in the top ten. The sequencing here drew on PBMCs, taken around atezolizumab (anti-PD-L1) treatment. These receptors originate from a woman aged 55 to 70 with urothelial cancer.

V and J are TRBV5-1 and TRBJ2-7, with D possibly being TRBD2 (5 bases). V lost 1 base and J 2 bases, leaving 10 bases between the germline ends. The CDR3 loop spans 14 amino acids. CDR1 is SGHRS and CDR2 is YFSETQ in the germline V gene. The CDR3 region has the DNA TGCGCCAGCAGCTTGAGTGGGAGTGCCTACGAGCAGTACTTC. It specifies CASSLSGSAYEQYF.

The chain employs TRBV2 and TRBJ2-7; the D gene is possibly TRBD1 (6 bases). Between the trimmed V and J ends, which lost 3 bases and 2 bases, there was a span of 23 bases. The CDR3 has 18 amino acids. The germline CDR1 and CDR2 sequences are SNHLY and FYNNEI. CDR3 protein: CASSDFPWGHADPYEQYF. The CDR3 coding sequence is TGTGCCAGCAGTGATTTCCCCTGGGGACACGCCGATCCCTACGAGCAGTACTTC.

The CDR3 reads CASSASGSHAAFF. CDR3 bases: TGTGCCAGCAGCGCCTCCGGGTCTCATGCGGCTTTCTTT. This rearrangement joins TRBV7-8 to TRBJ1-1; D is unclear. The ends were cut back, 5 bases at V and 11 bases at J, with 18 bases in the middle. The germline CDR1 and CDR2 sequences are SGHVS and FQNEAQ. The length of the CDR3 is 13 residues.